Each of the 31 T cell receptor beta chains below was sequenced from the same sample in a study of cytomegalovirus exposure and HLA in healthy donors. Primers: 60 Vbeta forward and 13 Jbeta reverse. Method: immunoSEQ multiplex PCR; TCRdb's copy keeps in-frame clones and lacks some. Its clone listing holds roughly 120,000 clones. Sequencing used PBMCs. These receptors were obtained from a man in his thirties or forties in good health and CMV-seronegative.

The chain employs TRBV5-1 and TRBJ2-2; 9 bases match TRBD1. The CDR3 has 16 amino acids. In germline, CDR1 is SGHRS, CDR2 YFSETQ. J lost 6 bases, V lost 0 bases, and 6 bases had no gene match. The CDR3 is CASSLAGTGYSGELFF. DNA of the CDR3: TGCGCCAGCAGCTTGGCCGGGACAGGGTATTCCGGGGAGCTGTTTTTT.

This sequence joins TRBV28 and TRBJ2-7; D ambiguous. Germline V gene lookup returns CDR1 MDHEN and CDR2 SYDVKM. The CDR3 is 11 residues long. The germline V and J ends were trimmed by 6 bases and 7 bases, with 10 bases remaining between them. The CDR3: CASSPLREQYF. In DNA, the CDR3 is TGTGCCAGCAGCCCCCTACGAGAGCAGTACTTC.

The chain couples TRBV20-1 to TRBJ2-5, with D uncertain. The J call is doubtful: the DNA matches TRBJ2-7 better. The germline V gene encodes CDR1 DFQATT and CDR2 SNEGSKA (reference sequence). This CDR3 comprises 11 residues. The CDR3 DNA is TGCAGTGCTAGAGAGGACTACGAGCAGTACTTC. Amino acids: CSAREDYEQYF.

Remarks on this clone: In the same sample, other DNA sequences code for this CDR3. This chain uses TRBV6-5 with TRBJ1-1; D is undetermined. Germline V gene data show CDR1 as MNHEY and CDR2 as SVGAGI. Trimming stripped 5 bases from V and 5 bases from J, with 9 bases between. The CDR3 loop spans 12 amino acids. CDR3 residues: CASSTGSTEAFF. CDR3 sequence (DNA): TGTGCCAGCAGTACCGGGAGTACTGAAGCTTTCTTT.

The CDR3 here is CASSTGTGRGGANVLTF. Written as DNA, the CDR3 is TGTGCCAGTAGTACCGGGACAGGGAGAGGTGGGGCCAACGTCCTGACTTTC. The V and J genes are TRBV19 and TRBJ2-6; TRBD1 aligns across 9 bases. The CDR3 length is 17 residues. V shed 4 bases, J shed 3 bases, and the junction held 7 bases outside the gene matches. Germline CDR1 reads LNHDA; CDR2 reads SQIVND (reference sequence). Full variable domain (remainder filled in from reference TRBV19 and TRBJ2-6): DGGITQSPKYLFRKEGQNVTLSCEQNLNHDAMYWYRQDPGQGLRLIYYSQIVNDFQKGDIAEGYSVSREKKESFPLTVTSAQKNPTAFYLCASSTGTGRGGANVLTFGAGSRLTVL.

The rearrangement joins TRBV29-1 to TRBJ2-7; 9 nucleotides align to TRBD1. Trimming cost V 4 bases and J 6 bases; bases outside gene matches: 4. This CDR3 is built from 12 residues. The germline V gene has CDR1 SQVTM and CDR2 ANQGSEA. The DNA for the CDR3 is TGCAGCGTTGGGGGACAGGGTTCCGAGCAGTACTTC. Protein sequence: CSVGGQGSEQYF.

The chain uses TRBV5-1 and TRBJ1-4, with D possibly TRBD1 on 5 matching bases. Per the germline V gene, CDR1 is SGHRS and CDR2 is YFSETQ. The CDR3 is made up of 17 amino acids. The V end was cut by 0 bases, the J end by 0 bases, with 12 bases between. The CDR3 loop is CASSLAGRAATNEKLFF. CDR3 nucleotide sequence: TGCGCCAGCAGCTTGGCGGGCAGGGCCGCAACTAATGAAAAACTGTTTTTT. The full variable domain, completed using reference TRBV5-1 and TRBJ1-4, is KAGVTQTPRYLIKTRGQQVTLSCSPISGHRSVSWYQQTPGQGLQFLFEYFSETQRNKGNFPGRFSGRQFSNSRSEMNVSTLELGDSALYLCASSLAGRAATNEKLFFGSGTQLSVL.

This chain joins TRBV11-3 and TRBJ2-1; TRBD2 matches at 8 bases. CDR3 length: 14 residues. Germline V gives CDR1 SGHNT, CDR2 YENEEA. Trimming took 1 base from V and 6 from J; bases not matched to a gene: 2. The CDR3 nucleotides read TGTGCCAGCAGCTTAGTCGGGAGGGGCAATGAGCAGTTCTTC. It yields the protein CASSLVGRGNEQFF.

This chain connects TRBV7-9 to TRBJ2-7; 7 bases match TRBD1. Per germline, CDR1 SEHNR and CDR2 FQNEAQ (reference sequence). This CDR3 has 14 amino acids. The trim removed 5 bases at V and 2 bases at J, leaving 6 bases unmatched. CDR3 nucleotides: TGTGCCAGCAGCCCCGGACAGGCAGCCTACGAGCAGTACTTC. Its protein is CASSPGQAAYEQYF.

This chain uses TRBV15 with TRBJ2-3, with TRBD2 matching 13 bases. Germline CDR1 is LNHNV and CDR2 is YYDKDF (reference sequence). Germline trimming cut 4 bases from V and 2 bases from J; bases unmatched to any gene: 3. The CDR3 totals 16 residues. CDR3 loop: CATSKGLAGITDTQYF. CDR3 nucleotide sequence: TGTGCCACCAGCAAGGGACTAGCGGGGATCACAGATACGCAGTATTTT.

V is TRBV20-1 and J is TRBJ2-5, with TRBD2 as a possible D gene (5 bases). The CDR3 runs to 11 residues. Germline CDR1 DFQATT, CDR2 SNEGSKA (reference sequence). With 6 bases removed from V and 5 bases from J, the gap between germline ends came to 10 bases. The CDR3: CSAGGGETQYF. As DNA, the CDR3 is TGCAGTGCGGGCGGCGGGGAGACCCAGTACTTC.

CDR3 in amino acids: CSVSRGDNSPLHF. In DNA, the CDR3 is TGCAGCGTCAGCAGGGGAGATAATTCACCCCTCCACTTT. The V and J genes are TRBV29-1 and TRBJ1-6; D is perhaps TRBD1 (6 bases). V lost 6 bases and J 5 bases, leaving 11 bases between the germline ends. This CDR3 is 13 amino acids long. Germline values: CDR1 SQVTM, CDR2 ANQGSEA.

The gene calls are TRBV6-5 and TRBJ1-1, with TRBD1 as a possible D gene (5 bases). Trimming cost V 1 base and J 2 bases, with 11 bases left between them. The V gene's germline CDR1 is MNHEY and CDR2 SVGAGI. The length of the CDR3 is 15 residues. CDR3 in DNA: TGTGCCAGCAGTTACTGGGCACAGGCAAACACTGAAGCTTTCTTT. Translating it yields CASSYWAQANTEAFF.

The V gene is TRBV5-8, the J gene TRBJ2-7, with D tentatively TRBD2 (5 bases). From germline, CDR1 is SGHTS and CDR2 YDEGEE. This CDR3 spans 16 amino acids. Trimming removed 5 bases from V and 0 bases from J, with 18 bases in between. CDR3 nucleotides: TGTGCCAGCAGGCACCCCCGGGATTCCTTCTCCTACGAGCAGTACTTC. Its translation: CASRHPRDSFSYEQYF.

The rearrangement uses TRBV7-3 and TRBJ1-4, with D tentatively TRBD1 (5 bases). V lost 3 bases and J lost 8, with 13 bases in between. CDR3 length equals 14 residues. The germline V gene has CDR1 SGHTA and CDR2 FQGTGA. The CDR3 DNA is TGTGCCAGCAGCTTGGAAGGGGCCGGGGAAAAACTGTTTTTT. Protein sequence: CASSLEGAGEKLFF.

The rearrangement joins TRBV7-6 to TRBJ2-6; D unclear. Trimming removed 7 bases from V and 4 bases from J, with 5 bases in between. Germline lookup yields CDR1 SGHVS and CDR2 FNYEAQ. The CDR3 sequence is 12 residues long. The CDR3 sequence: CASKEGANVLTF. CDR3 nucleotides: TGTGCCAGCAAGGAGGGGGCCAACGTCCTGACTTTC. Looking up the rest from reference TRBV7-6 and TRBJ2-6 gives the full variable domain: GAGVSQSPRYKVTKRGQDVALRCDPISGHVSLYWYRQALGQGPEFLTYFNYEAQQDKSGLPNDRFSAERPEGSISTLTIQRTEQRDSAMYRCASKEGANVLTFGAGSRLTVL.

This sequence joins TRBV4-1 and TRBJ2-1; 8 bases agree with TRBD2. CDR3 length: 15 amino acids. V lost 5 bases and J lost 2; bases outside the gene matches: 5. Germline V gene data show CDR1 as MGHRA and CDR2 as YSYEKL. The CDR3 loop is CASSLSGGTYNEQFF. In DNA, the CDR3 is TGCGCCAGCAGCTTGAGCGGGGGTACCTACAATGAGCAGTTCTTC.

The chain carries TRBV6-1 and TRBJ1-1; possibly TRBD1 for D (5 bases). This CDR3 is built from 15 residues. Germline values: CDR1 MNHNS, CDR2 SASEGT. Trimming cost V 3 bases and J 5 bases, with 16 bases left between them. In nucleotides, the CDR3 is TGTGCCAGCAGTGATCTTGGTGGGCGGGGGACTGAAGCTTTCTTT. It is translated as CASSDLGGRGTEAFF.

The chain carries TRBV5-8 and TRBJ2-7; possible D gene TRBD1, 7 bases. V shed 2 bases and J shed 5 bases, with 17 bases lying between them. Germline values: CDR1 SGHTS, CDR2 YDEGEE. The CDR3 extends over 15 amino acids. The CDR3 is CASSLMQGGKDEQYF. CDR3 nucleotide sequence: TGTGCCAGCAGCTTAATGCAGGGGGGTAAAGACGAGCAGTACTTC.

This chain joins TRBV5-4 and TRBJ2-1, with D perhaps matching TRBD2 (5 bases). Per germline, CDR1 SGHNT and CDR2 YYREEE (reference sequence). The CDR3 consists of 15 residues. V gave up 0 bases and J gave up 3 bases, with 10 bases separating them. Here the CDR3 DNA reads TGTGCCAGCAGCTTGGACGGGGAAAACTACAATGAGCAGTTCTTC. It yields the protein CASSLDGENYNEQFF.

The chain has TRBV7-2 and TRBJ1-1, with 7 positions matching TRBD1. This CDR3 is 15 amino acids long. From germline, CDR1 is SGHTA and CDR2 FQGNSA. The V gene end was trimmed by 5 bases and the J gene end by 4 bases; junction bases not matched to a gene: 10. CDR3 sequence reads: CASSLHGGGTTEAFF. The CDR3 nucleotides read TGTGCCAGCAGCCTCCATGGAGGGGGCACCACTGAAGCTTTCTTT.

This chain uses TRBV5-1 with TRBJ1-1, with a possible D match to TRBD1 (6 bases). Germline V gives CDR1 SGHRS, CDR2 YFSETQ. There are 17 residues in the CDR3. V lost 0 bases to trimming and J lost 0 bases, with 15 bases between them. CDR3 loop: CASSLGNGQPMNTEAFF. The CDR3 bases are TGCGCCAGCAGCTTGGGAAACGGACAGCCCATGAACACTGAAGCTTTCTTT.

A word on this clone: Other DNA sequences from this sample encode an identical CDR3 as well. The gene calls are TRBV5-1 and TRBJ1-2; D remains ambiguous. Germline CDR1 is SGHRS and CDR2 is YFSETQ. Trimming shortened V by 0 bases and J by 0 bases, and 9 bases separated the two germline ends. The CDR3 runs 15 residues. CDR3 DNA: TGCGCCAGCAGCTTGGGTGGCCTAGCTAACTATGGCTACACCTTC. This codes for CASSLGGLANYGYTF.

The gene calls are TRBV11-3 and TRBJ2-1; 7 bases agree with TRBD1. V gave up 1 base and J gave up 9 bases; unmatched junction bases: 6. The CDR3 has 14 residues. Germline V gives CDR1 SGHNT, CDR2 YENEEA. CDR3 sequence: CASSLGQGDSEQFF. In nucleotides, the CDR3 is TGTGCCAGCAGCTTAGGACAGGGAGACAGTGAGCAGTTCTTC.

The chain links TRBV4-1 to TRBJ2-7; 7 nucleotides line up with TRBD1. The CDR3 is made up of 17 amino acids. The germline V gene has CDR1 MGHRA and CDR2 YSYEKL. V lost 1 base and J lost 0; bases outside the gene matches: 9. The CDR3 DNA sequence: TGCGCCAGCAGCCAAGGGGTACGGGGACAGCACTCCTACGAGCAGTACTTC. It encodes CASSQGVRGQHSYEQYF.

The V and J genes are TRBV10-3 and TRBJ2-3, with D hard to call. CDR1 is ENHRY and CDR2 is SYGVKD in the germline V gene. This CDR3 has 16 amino acids. V lost 6 bases and J lost 5, with 21 bases in between. The DNA for the CDR3 is TGTGCCATCAGCTCCCATGACTCAATAGGAGAAGATACGCAGTATTTT. Protein sequence: CAISSHDSIGEDTQYF.

On this clone itself: Other DNA sequences in this sample translate to the same CDR3. The genes are TRBV19 and TRBJ1-5; D uncertain. With 3 bases removed from V and 0 bases from J, the gap between germline ends came to 9 bases. CDR1 is LNHDA and CDR2 is SQIVND in the germline V gene (reference sequence). CDR3 length: 15 residues. This chain's CDR3 is CASSMRRNSNQPQHF. DNA for the CDR3: TGTGCCAGTAGTATGCGGAGGAATAGCAATCAGCCCCAGCATTTT.

The chain's CDR3 is CASSWGDFQTGYTF. CDR3 bases: TGCGCCAGCAGCTGGGGGGATTTCCAGACTGGCTACACCTTC. The chain carries TRBV5-1 and TRBJ1-2; perhaps TRBD1 as D (5 bases). V shed 3 bases and J shed 7 bases, with 16 bases lying between them. The germline gives CDR1 SGHRS, CDR2 YFSETQ. The CDR3 length is 14 residues.

The V call is TRBV29-1, the J call TRBJ1-2; TRBD1 is a possible D gene (5 bases). CDR3 length: 14 amino acids. Germline assignment: CDR1 SQVTM and CDR2 ANQGSEA. V lost 0 bases, J lost 4 bases, and 12 bases lay in between. The CDR3 reads CSVEDWRDGYGYTF. The CDR3 region has the DNA TGCAGCGTTGAAGATTGGCGGGACGGCTATGGCTACACCTTC.

The gene calls are TRBV25-1 and TRBJ1-1, with D uncertain. The CDR3 spans 14 residues. Trimming took 2 bases from V and 4 from J, leaving 11 bases between them. CDR1 and CDR2 (germline): MGHDK, SYGVNS. In nucleotides, the CDR3 is TGTGCCAGCAGTGAACGCAAGGAGAGCACTGAAGCTTTCTTT. Its protein is CASSERKESTEAFF.

The chain recombines TRBV2 with TRBJ2-2, with D maybe TRBD1 (6 bases). The V end was cut by 10 bases, the J end by 5 bases, with 8 bases between. Per germline, CDR1 SNHLY and CDR2 FYNNEI. The CDR3 covers 11 residues. CDR3 sequence (DNA): TGTGCCACTCAGGGGACCGGGGAGCTGTTTTTT. Translating gives CATQGTGELFF.